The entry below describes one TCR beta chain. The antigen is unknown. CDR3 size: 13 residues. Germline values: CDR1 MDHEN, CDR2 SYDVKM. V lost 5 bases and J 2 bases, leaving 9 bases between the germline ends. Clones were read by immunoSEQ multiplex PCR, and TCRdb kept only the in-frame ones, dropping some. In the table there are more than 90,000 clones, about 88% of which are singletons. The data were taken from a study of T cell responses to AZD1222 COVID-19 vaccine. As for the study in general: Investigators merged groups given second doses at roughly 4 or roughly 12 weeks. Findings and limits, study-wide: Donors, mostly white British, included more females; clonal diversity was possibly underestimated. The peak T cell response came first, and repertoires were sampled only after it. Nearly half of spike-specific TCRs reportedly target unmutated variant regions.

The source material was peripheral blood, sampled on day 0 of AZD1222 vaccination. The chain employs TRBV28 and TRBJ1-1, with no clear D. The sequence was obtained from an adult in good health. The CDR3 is CASSTTVNTEAFF. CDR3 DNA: TGTGCCAGCAGTACAACAGTTAACACTGAAGCTTTCTTT.